Included here is one TCR beta chain sequence, with context. Its antigen is as yet unknown. This sample stems from a study of beta chain features in type 1 diabetes. Study information: Patients did not differ from healthy donors in age, gender or cell yield. Examination of sorted cells across all samples involved about 99 million cells.

The whole isolated RNA underwent reverse transcription, so sequencing captured expressed TCRB transcripts. Profiling relied on immunoSEQ multiplex PCR, and the TCRdb table lists in-frame clones only, not all of them. The table has roughly 140,000 clones, about 51% seen once. J lost 14 bases, V lost 0 bases, and 10 bases had no gene match. This CDR3 has 14 residues. Germline V gene lookup returns CDR1 KGHSY and CDR2 FQNENV. Study-level findings and limits: Type 1 diabetes patients had VDJ junctions that carried fewer insertions and more deletions. Type 1 diabetes patients had TCRB CDR3s that were shorter (moderately but significantly so) in all four CD4+ subsets.

The TCR originated in a man aged 18 to 29 in good health. The chain uses TRBV16 and TRBJ1-1; 9 bases line up with TRBD1. What was sequenced was Tregs from blood. In nucleotides, the CDR3 is TGTGCCAGCAGCCAATCCGGACAGGGGACCGGGGTGTTCTTT. It yields the protein CASSQSGQGTGVFF.